This TCR beta chain was documented in a study of beta chain features in type 1 diabetes. Study at large: Age, gender, cell numbers and subset yield matched between patients and controls. Whole-study findings and limits: In patients and controls equally, PCR might favor templates that are shorter. In all four CD4+ subsets, TCRB CDR3 length was significantly, moderately reduced in type 1 diabetes.

This clone was recorded once. The antigen remains unidentified. CDR1 is SQVTM and CDR2 is ANQGSEA in the germline V gene. CDR3 length equals 12 residues. The J segment lost 1 base and the V segment lost 8 bases, leaving 4 bases of the junction unmatched. The study reverse transcribed the entire isolated RNA, so it sequenced expressed TCRB transcripts. Sequencing used immunoSEQ multiplex PCR; TCRdb keeps in-frame clones, though not all of them. This table holds about 41,000 clones, about 68% found once. This TCR derives from a young man with type 1 diabetes. Some clones in this sample may be carry-over from other donors' samples. Sequencing input: Tregs from blood. This chain connects TRBV29-1 to TRBJ1-1; 7 bases line up with TRBD1. CDR3: CSPRTGNTEAFF. The DNA for the CDR3 is TGCAGCCCCAGGACAGGGAACACTGAAGCTTTCTTT.